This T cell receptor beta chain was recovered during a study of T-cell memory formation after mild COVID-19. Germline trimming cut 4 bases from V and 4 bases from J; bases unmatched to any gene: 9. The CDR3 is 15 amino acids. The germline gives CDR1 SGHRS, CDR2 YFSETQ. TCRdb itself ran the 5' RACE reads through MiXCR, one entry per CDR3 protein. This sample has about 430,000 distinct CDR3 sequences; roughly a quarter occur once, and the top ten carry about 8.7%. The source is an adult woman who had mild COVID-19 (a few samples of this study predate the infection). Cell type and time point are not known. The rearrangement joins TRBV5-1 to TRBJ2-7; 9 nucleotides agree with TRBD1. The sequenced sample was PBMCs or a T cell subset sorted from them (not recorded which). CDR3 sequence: CASSDGTGSVYEQYF. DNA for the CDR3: TGCGCCAGCAGCGATGGGACAGGGAGCGTTTACGAGCAGTACTTC.